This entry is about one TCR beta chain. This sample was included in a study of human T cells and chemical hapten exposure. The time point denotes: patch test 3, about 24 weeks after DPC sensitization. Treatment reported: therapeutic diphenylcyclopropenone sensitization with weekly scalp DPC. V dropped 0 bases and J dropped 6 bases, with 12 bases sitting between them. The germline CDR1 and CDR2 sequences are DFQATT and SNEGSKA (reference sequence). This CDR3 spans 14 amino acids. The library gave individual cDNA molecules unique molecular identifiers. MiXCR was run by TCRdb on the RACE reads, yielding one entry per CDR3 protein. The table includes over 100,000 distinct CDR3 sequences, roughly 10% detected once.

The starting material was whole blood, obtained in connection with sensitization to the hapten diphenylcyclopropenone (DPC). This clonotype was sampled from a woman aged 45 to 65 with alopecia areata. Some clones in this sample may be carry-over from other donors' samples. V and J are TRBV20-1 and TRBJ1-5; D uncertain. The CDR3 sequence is CSARDEGIGQPQHF. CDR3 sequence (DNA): TGCAGTGCTAGAGATGAAGGGATCGGTCAGCCCCAGCATTTT.